These 4 T cell receptor beta chains were all obtained from the same sample, sequenced in a study of blood T cell repertoires in COVID-19 (dated by TCRdb to between 2020 and 2021). The library was produced with the immunoSEQ multiplex PCR assay. The table was pulled from immuneACCESS by TCRdb, which kept in-frame rearrangements only. Such tables lose some clones; where checked, under half of the loss comes from unresolved V genes, and the rest has no known cause. Here the sample has about 68,000 clones; under 85% occur a single time. 8.5% to 10% of the sample lies in the top ten. The sample taken for sequencing was peripheral blood. All receptors derive from a woman aged 50 to 60 with acute or convalescent COVID-19.

In this sample, this clone turned up a few times. The chain recombines TRBV4-1 with TRBJ1-2; D ambiguous. The length of the CDR3 is 14 residues. The germline CDR1 and CDR2 sequences are MGHRA and YSYEKL. Deletions cut 1 base from V and 8 bases from J, with 14 bases between. The CDR3: CASSQVAVARGYTF. Here the CDR3 DNA reads TGCGCCAGCAGCCAAGTCGCCGTGGCCAGAGGCTACACCTTC.

The chain links TRBV5-4 to TRBJ1-5; tentatively, D is TRBD1 (6 bases). Germline loops: CDR1 SGHNT, CDR2 YYREEE (reference sequence). The V and J ends lost 2 bases and 3 bases respectively, with 9 bases between them. The CDR3 has 14 amino acids. CDR3 residues: CASSFWGLNQPQHF. The DNA for the CDR3 is TGTGCCAGCAGCTTTTGGGGGCTCAATCAGCCCCAGCATTTT.

The V gene is TRBV6-6, the J gene TRBJ1-1; possible D gene TRBD1, 6 bases. Germline values: CDR1 MNHNY, CDR2 SVGAGI (reference sequence). This CDR3 has 12 residues. V shed 9 bases and J shed 12 bases, with 20 bases lying between them. The CDR3 DNA is TGTGCCAGTTCGACCGGGGGCGGGGGGACTTTCTTT. This encodes CASSTGGGGTFF.

This chain uses TRBV6-5 with TRBJ2-3, with D possibly being TRBD1 (6 bases). From germline, CDR1 is MNHEY and CDR2 SVGAGI. CDR3 length: 15 residues. The V gene lost 6 bases and the J gene lost 4 bases, with 17 bases spanning the gap. CDR3 in amino acids: CASRATGTLADTQYF. The CDR3 coding sequence is TGTGCCAGCAGGGCTACAGGGACCTTGGCAGATACGCAGTATTTT.